The rows below give T cell receptor beta chains drawn from one sample of a study of T cell repertoires in cytomegalovirus infection. Each CDR3 protein is one row after TCRdb ran MiXCR on the reads. Of hundreds of thousands of distinct CDR3 sequences listed, roughly a third are singletons. No antigen has been identified for these receptors. The sequencing here drew on cultured PBMCs, taken from culture after CMV antigen stimulation. The receptors originated from a human donor in good health (CMV status not recorded). Some clones in this sample may be carry-over from other donors' samples. Each CDR3 is given with its conserved first and last residue. The D gene is left open where the match is weak. Clone size is not always given. Where it is, it says once, few, many or a class for expanded clones.

clone_size j_call v_call d_call cdr3_nt cdr3_aa
few TRBJ1-5 TRBV7-2 . TGTGCCAGCAGCCCGGGCATGGGTAGCAATCAGCCCCAGCATTTT CASSPGMGSNQPQHF
. TRBJ2-1 TRBV6-5 . TGTGCCAGCAGTTACAGGGTTTCGGGGAATGAGCAGTTCTTC CASSYRVSGNEQFF
many TRBJ2-1 TRBV28 TRBD2 TGTGCCAGCAGTTCCGGACTAGCGGGAAGGGAGCAGTTCTTC CASSSGLAGREQFF
. TRBJ2-1 TRBV11-2 TRBD2 TGTGCCAGCAGCTCAATCGGGAGGAGCTCCTACAATGAGCAGTTCTTC CASSSIGRSSYNEQFF
. TRBJ2-1 TRBV30 . TGTGCCTGGAGTGTACGGAGCTCCTACAATGAGCAGTTCTTC CAWSVRSSYNEQFF
. TRBJ1-1 TRBV25-1 . TGTGCCACCCTGGCCGGCACTGAAGCTTTCTTT CATLAGTEAFF
. TRBJ1-2 TRBV20-1 TRBD1 TGCAGTGCGAACAGGGGAAGATATGGCTACACCTTC CSANRGRYGYTF
few TRBJ2-2 TRBV7-8 . TGTGCCAGCAGGGTTCAGGAGGGACCCGGGGAGCTGTTTTTT CASRVQEGPGELFF
. TRBJ2-1 TRBV5-4 TRBD2 TGTGCCAGCACCGAACTAGCGGGAGGGAAAAATGAGCAGTTCTTC CASTELAGGKNEQFF
. TRBJ1-5 TRBV6-2/TRBV6-3 TRBD1 TGTGCCAGCAGTGGGGACAGCCGGGGACAGCCCCAGCATTTT CASSGDSRGQPQHF
few TRBJ2-1 TRBV7-9 TRBD2 TGTGCCAGCAGCTTAGGGGGTGCGGGACTAGCGGTCTACAATGAGCAGTTCTTC CASSLGGAGLAVYNEQFF
. TRBJ2-5 TRBV12-3/TRBV12-4 . TGTGCCAGCAGTATTAGGGGGAGCCCACAAGAGACCCAGTACTTC CASSIRGSPQETQYF
many TRBJ2-3 TRBV7-2 . TGTGCCAGCAGCTTTCGAGGGTCAGATACGCAGTATTTT CASSFRGSDTQYF
. TRBJ2-3 TRBV19 . TGTGCCACCCAAACGCGAGGCCCCACAGATACGCAGTATTTT CATQTRGPTDTQYF
. TRBJ1-4 TRBV20-1 . TGCAGTGCTAGAGATGTGAAGGAAAATGAAAAACTGTTTTTT CSARDVKENEKLFF
. TRBJ2-2 TRBV12-3/TRBV12-4 . TGTGCCAGCTACAACACCGGGGAGCTGTTTTTT CASYNTGELFF
. TRBJ2-2 TRBV6-2/TRBV6-3 TRBD2 TGTGCCAGCAGAGTTACGTCTAGCGGGAGGTTCACCGGGGAGCTGTTTTTT CASRVTSSGRFTGELFF
. TRBJ1-1 TRBV13 . TGTGCCAGCAGCTTAGTTGGGGGGAGGACTGAAGCTTTCTTT CASSLVGGRTEAFF
. TRBJ2-2 TRBV12-3/TRBV12-4 TRBD1 TGTGCCAGCAGTCCCTGGACAGGGCACACCGGGGAGCTGTTTTTT CASSPWTGHTGELFF
once TRBJ1-2 TRBV7-9 . TGTGCCAGCAGTTCCAACTGGGAACCTCGCTACACCTTC CASSSNWEPRYTF
few TRBJ2-1 TRBV12-3/TRBV12-4 . TGTGCCAGCACCTTAGCGGATGAAGATGAGCAGTTCTTC CASTLADEDEQFF
. TRBJ2-6 TRBV29-1 TRBD1 TGCAGCGTAGCCGGGACAGGGGTATCTGGGGCCAACGTCCTGACTTTC CSVAGTGVSGANVLTF
. TRBJ1-5 TRBV18 TRBD1 TGTGCCAGCTCACCACCGGGACAGCCGGCGAGGGCCCAGCATTTT CASSPPGQPARAQHF
. TRBJ1-1 TRBV6-5 TRBD1 TGTGCCAGCAGAGCCCCGGGACAGGGGACCACTGAAGCTTTCTTT CASRAPGQGTTEAFF
. TRBJ1-1 TRBV12-3/TRBV12-4 . TGTGCCAGCAGAAACTCGGGAGCTTCTGAAGCTTTCTTT CASRNSGASEAFF
. TRBJ1-5 TRBV6-6 . TGTGCCAGCAGACAGGATCAGCCCCAGCATTTT CASRQDQPQHF
. TRBJ2-2 TRBV29-1 . TGCAGCGTTTATGCGGATAACACCGGGGAGCTGTTTTTT CSVYADNTGELFF
. TRBJ1-5 TRBV28 . TGTGCCAGCAGCCGCAGTCAGCCCCAGCATTTT CASSRSQPQHF
few TRBJ2-1 TRBV9 TRBD2 TGTGCCAGCAGCGTAGTTGGTGGCGGGAGGGCCTACAATGAGCAGTTCTTC CASSVVGGGRAYNEQFF
few TRBJ2-3 TRBV7-6 TRBD2 TGTGCCAGCAGCGCGGGGGGACTAGCAACAGATACGCAGTATTTT CASSAGGLATDTQYF
few TRBJ2-4 TRBV7-2 TRBD2 TGTGCCAGCAGCTTAGACGGGGCGGGGGGGCAGTACTTC CASSLDGAGGQYF
. TRBJ1-1 TRBV7-2 . TGTGCCAGCAGCCAGACAGTCCCCACTGAAGCTTTCTTT CASSQTVPTEAFF